This T cell receptor beta chain was captured by sequencing in a study of OX40 agonist ivuxolimab in advanced cancers. Collection of blood occurred at baseline, at cycle 4 day 1, and at cycle 7 day 1. The protocol was immunoSEQ multiplex PCR, while the TCRdb copy is restricted to in-frame clones and leaves out a portion. The table includes roughly 100,000 clones, 90% to 97% detected once. CDR3 length: 19 amino acids. Looked up from germline, CDR1 is SGHNT and CDR2 is YYREEE (reference sequence). After removal of 4 bases from V and 2 bases from J, the junction contained 13 bases not matched to a gene. The sequenced sample was CD4+ or CD8+ T cells sorted from blood, obtained in a trial of the OX40 agonist ivuxolimab. The clonotype was recovered from an adult with an advanced solid tumor such as melanoma, head and neck, liver or kidney cancer. V usage is TRBV5-4 and J usage is TRBJ2-1; 12 bases align to TRBD1. The CDR3 is CASSPGTGGLVGPYNEQFF. CDR3 in DNA: TGTGCCAGCAGCCCGGGGACAGGGGGCTTGGTCGGGCCCTACAATGAGCAGTTCTTC.